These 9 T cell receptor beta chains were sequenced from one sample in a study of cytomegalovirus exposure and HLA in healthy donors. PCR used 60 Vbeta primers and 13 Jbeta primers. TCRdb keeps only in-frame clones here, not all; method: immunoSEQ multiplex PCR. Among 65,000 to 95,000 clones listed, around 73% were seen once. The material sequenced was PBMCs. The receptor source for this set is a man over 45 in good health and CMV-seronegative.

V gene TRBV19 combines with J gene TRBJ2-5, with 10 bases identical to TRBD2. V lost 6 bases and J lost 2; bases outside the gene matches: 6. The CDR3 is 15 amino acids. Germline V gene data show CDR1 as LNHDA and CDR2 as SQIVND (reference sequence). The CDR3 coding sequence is TGTGCCAGTAGGACTAGCGGGCAGGGGCAAGAGACCCAGTACTTC. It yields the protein CASRTSGQGQETQYF.

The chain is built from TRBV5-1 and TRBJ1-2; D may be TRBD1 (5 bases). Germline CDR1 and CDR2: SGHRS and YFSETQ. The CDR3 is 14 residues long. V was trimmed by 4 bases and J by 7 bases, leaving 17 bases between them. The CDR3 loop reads CASSPWEGRAGYTF. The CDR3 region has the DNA TGCGCCAGCAGCCCGTGGGAGGGGCGCGCTGGCTACACCTTC.

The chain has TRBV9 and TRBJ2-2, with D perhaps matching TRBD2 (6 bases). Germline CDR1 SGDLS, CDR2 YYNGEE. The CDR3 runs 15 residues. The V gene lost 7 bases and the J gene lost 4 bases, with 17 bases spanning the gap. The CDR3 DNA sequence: TGTGCCAGCCAACCGTTTCGGGGGAGCACCGGGGAGCTGTTTTTT. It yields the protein CASQPFRGSTGELFF.

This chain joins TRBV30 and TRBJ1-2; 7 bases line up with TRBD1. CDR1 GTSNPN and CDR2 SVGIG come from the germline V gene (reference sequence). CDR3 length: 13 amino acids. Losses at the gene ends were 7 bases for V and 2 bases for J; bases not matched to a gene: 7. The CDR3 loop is CASQGTVNYGYTF. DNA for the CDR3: TGTGCCTCCCAGGGGACAGTAAACTATGGCTACACCTTC.

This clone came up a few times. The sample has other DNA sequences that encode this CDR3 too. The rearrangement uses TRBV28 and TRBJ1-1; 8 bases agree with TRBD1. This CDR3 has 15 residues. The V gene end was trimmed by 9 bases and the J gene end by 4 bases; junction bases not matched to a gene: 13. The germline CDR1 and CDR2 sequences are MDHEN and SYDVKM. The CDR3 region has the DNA TGTGCCAGTCCACCCCTAACAGGGGGAGGCACTGAAGCTTTCTTT. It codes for CASPPLTGGGTEAFF.

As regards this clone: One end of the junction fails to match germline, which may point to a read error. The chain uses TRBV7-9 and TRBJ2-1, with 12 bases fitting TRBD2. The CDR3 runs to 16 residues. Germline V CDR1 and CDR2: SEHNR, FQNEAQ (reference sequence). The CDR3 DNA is TGTTCCAGCAGCTTAGCTAGCGGGGGGGATCGGGGTGAGCAGTTCTTC. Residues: CSSSLASGGDRGEQFF. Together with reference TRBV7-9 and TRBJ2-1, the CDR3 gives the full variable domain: DTGVSQNPRHKITKRGQNVTFRCDPISEHNRLYWYRQTLGQGPEFLTYFQNEAQLEKSRLLSDRFSAERPKGSFSTLEIQRTEQGDSAMYLCSSSLASGGDRGEQFFGPGTRLTVL.

CDR3 region: CASSQDKDPGGSGANVLTF. The CDR3 DNA reads as TGTGCCAGCAGCCAAGATAAAGACCCAGGAGGCTCTGGGGCCAACGTCCTGACTTTC. The gene calls are TRBV4-2 and TRBJ2-6; a weak D match, TRBD2 (5 bases). The V gene lost 0 bases and the J gene lost 0 bases, with 15 bases spanning the gap. The CDR3 extends over 19 amino acids. Germline CDR1 LGHNA, CDR2 YNFKEQ.

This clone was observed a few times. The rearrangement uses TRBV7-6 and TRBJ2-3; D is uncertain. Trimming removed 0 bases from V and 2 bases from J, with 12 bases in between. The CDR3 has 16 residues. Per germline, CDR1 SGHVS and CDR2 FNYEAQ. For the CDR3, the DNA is TGTGCCAGCAGCTTAGCGGATGGCGGATCCACAGATACGCAGTATTTT. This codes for CASSLADGGSTDTQYF.

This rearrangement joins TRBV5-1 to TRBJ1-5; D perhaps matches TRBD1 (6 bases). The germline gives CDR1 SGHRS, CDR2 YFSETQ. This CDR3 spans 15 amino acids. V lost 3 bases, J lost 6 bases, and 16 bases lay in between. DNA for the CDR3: TGCGCCAGCAGCTCCACGGGGGGCGCGGGTCAGCCCCAGCATTTT. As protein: CASSSTGGAGQPQHF. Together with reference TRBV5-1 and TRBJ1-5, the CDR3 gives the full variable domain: KAGVTQTPRYLIKTRGQQVTLSCSPISGHRSVSWYQQTPGQGLQFLFEYFSETQRNKGNFPGRFSGRQFSNSRSEMNVSTLELGDSALYLCASSSTGGAGQPQHFGDGTRLSIL.